This T cell receptor (beta chain) was profiled in a study of T-cell reconstitution after alpha-beta-depleted transplantation in children. The table lists this clonotype with a few counts. Its antigen is still unknown. Whole-study findings and limits: Fresh T-cell production supplied most of the T-cell counts and diversity seen one year after transplant. The high TCRbeta diversity at day 60 in some patients came from surviving recipient T cells and thymic progenitors. Several hundred graft clones that had expanded were reportedly the source of alpha-beta T cells about two months after transplant.

Researchers prepared the TCRbeta library using unique molecular identifiers, the study reports. Using its own MiXCR run on the PCR reads, TCRdb lists one record per CDR3 protein. The data show hundreds of thousands of distinct CDR3 sequences, around 15% seen once. Germline CDR1 LGHNA, CDR2 YNFKEQ. V lost 1 base to trimming and J lost 1 base, with 27 bases between them. The CDR3 totals 21 residues. Material: PBMCs, mostly from graft donor cells, obtained 360 days after TCRalphabeta/CD19-depleted stem cell transplant. The chain employs TRBV4-2 and TRBJ2-3, with unresolved D. The sequence was obtained from a male patient aged 2 to 9 who had a stem cell transplant for acute lymphoblastic leukemia, so the T cells may come from the graft donor. The CDR3 sequence is CASSQAKAGTVRHLRTDTQYF. CDR3 in DNA: TGTGCCAGCAGCCAAGCCAAGGCCGGCACAGTTCGCCACCTCCGCACAGATACGCAGTATTTT.